The next 28 T cell receptor beta chains were all read from a single sample in a study of beta chain features in type 1 diabetes. Expressed TCRB transcripts got sequenced, as all isolated RNA was reverse transcribed. TCRdb's table, derived via immunoSEQ multiplex PCR, lists solely in-frame clones and lacks some. The sample holds fewer than 500,000 clones, approximately 15% seen once. Material: naive CD4+ T cells from blood. Every receptor here comes from a man under 40 in good health.

The gene calls are TRBV30 and TRBJ1-2; no definite D call. The V and J ends lost 8 bases and 2 bases respectively, with 12 bases between them. This CDR3 region has 12 residues. Looked up from germline, CDR1 is GTSNPN and CDR2 is SVGIG (reference sequence). The CDR3 loop is CALGPVNYGYTF. DNA of the CDR3: TGTGCCCTCGGGCCGGTAAACTATGGCTACACCTTC.

The chain couples TRBV7-9 to TRBJ2-1, with 9 nucleotides matching TRBD1. V shed 0 bases, J shed 3 bases, and the junction held 9 bases outside the gene matches. The CDR3 runs 18 residues. Per the germline V gene, CDR1 is SEHNR and CDR2 is FQNEAQ (reference sequence). CDR3 protein: CASSLAGSRDRVYNEQFF. The CDR3 DNA sequence: TGTGCCAGCAGCTTAGCGGGTAGCCGGGACAGGGTCTACAATGAGCAGTTCTTC.

CDR3 amino acids: CASSQGSGGVYGYTF. In DNA, the CDR3 is TGTGCCAGCAGCCAAGGTTCGGGGGGCGTCTATGGCTACACCTTC. V gene TRBV14 combines with J gene TRBJ1-2; TRBD1 is a possible D gene (6 bases). The germline gives CDR1 SGHDN, CDR2 FVKESK. V gave up 1 base and J gave up 4 bases, with 13 bases separating them. This CDR3 spans 15 amino acids.

This clone has a handful of counts. This chain connects TRBV7-2 to TRBJ2-2; weak D call: TRBD1 (6 bases). The germline gives CDR1 SGHTA, CDR2 FQGNSA. V was shortened by 5 bases and J by 5 bases, with 12 bases between the two germline ends. CDR3 size: 14 residues. CDR3: CASSPQGSTGELFF. Written as DNA, the CDR3 is TGTGCCAGCAGCCCACAGGGTTCTACCGGGGAGCTGTTTTTT.

V is TRBV4-3 and J is TRBJ1-1; 8 nucleotides agree with TRBD1. The CDR3 sequence is 15 residues long. The V gene's germline CDR1 is LGHNA and CDR2 YSLEER. The V gene end was trimmed by 6 bases and the J gene end by 1 base; junction bases not matched to a gene: 7. The CDR3 loop is CASSYLQGANTEAFF. Here the CDR3 DNA reads TGCGCCAGCAGTTACCTTCAGGGGGCGAACACTGAAGCTTTCTTT.

The chain carries TRBV29-1 and TRBJ1-3; no reliable D call. The CDR3 spans 10 residues. Germline V gene lookup returns CDR1 SQVTM and CDR2 ANQGSEA. Between the trimmed V and J ends, which lost 7 bases and 8 bases, there was a span of 9 bases. In DNA, the CDR3 is TGCAGCGCCTTGGGAGACACCATATATTTT. As protein: CSALGDTIYF.

The chain joins TRBV4-3 to TRBJ2-2; TRBD1 aligns across 9 bases. The CDR3 totals 13 residues. Germline CDR1 reads LGHNA; CDR2 reads YSLEER. The V segment lost 2 bases and the J segment 15 bases; nucleotides outside the gene matches: 7. In DNA, the CDR3 is TGCGCCAGCAGCCAAAACAGGGGGCGAAAGATGTTTTTT. Amino acids: CASSQNRGRKMFF.

This clone was seen a handful of times. The V gene is TRBV29-1, the J gene TRBJ2-3, with D possibly being TRBD1 (6 bases). The CDR3 runs to 13 residues. The germline CDR1 and CDR2 sequences are SQVTM and ANQGSEA. Trimming took off 7 bases at V and 6 bases at J, with 17 bases between the two ends. The CDR3 sequence: CSANQGTADTQYF. CDR3 coding DNA: TGCAGCGCCAATCAGGGGACGGCGGATACGCAGTATTTT.

The chain carries TRBV29-1 and TRBJ1-2; no clear D gene. The CDR3 consists of 13 residues. Trimming took 7 bases from V and 3 from J, leaving 15 bases between them. Per the germline V gene, CDR1 is SQVTM and CDR2 is ANQGSEA. CDR3 region: CSAADGGDYGYTF. The CDR3 DNA follows: TGCAGCGCCGCGGACGGCGGGGACTATGGCTACACCTTC.

CDR3 region: CASRLAGLNEQFF. In DNA form, the CDR3 reads TGTGCCAGCAGACTAGCCGGCTTAAATGAGCAGTTCTTC. This chain uses TRBV6-1 with TRBJ2-1; maybe TRBD2 (6 bases). V was clipped by 6 bases and J by 7 bases, with 13 bases between them. The CDR3 runs to 13 residues. Germline loops: CDR1 MNHNS, CDR2 SASEGT.

This clone was recorded once. This chain links TRBV7-2 with TRBJ1-2; D gene unclear. The germline CDR1 and CDR2 sequences are SGHTA and FQGNSA. The CDR3 spans 14 residues. V gave up 1 base and J gave up 2 bases, with 8 bases separating them. The CDR3 spells CASSLDWGNYGYTF. In nucleotides, the CDR3 is TGTGCCAGCAGCTTAGATTGGGGAAACTATGGCTACACCTTC.

This chain connects TRBV30 to TRBJ2-2, with D unresolved. The CDR3 has 13 residues. Germline values: CDR1 GTSNPN, CDR2 SVGIG (reference sequence). Deletions cut 5 bases from V and 3 bases from J, with 10 bases between. The chain's CDR3 is CAWLPVYTGELFF. The CDR3 DNA is TGTGCCTGGTTGCCCGTTTACACCGGGGAGCTGTTTTTT.

The chain has TRBV6-1 and TRBJ2-4; no clear D gene. Per the germline V gene, CDR1 is MNHNS and CDR2 is SASEGT. Trimming left V 5 bases short and J 8 bases short, with 7 bases between. The CDR3 has 11 amino acids. CDR3 protein: CASSPWHIQYF. For the CDR3, the DNA is TGTGCCAGCAGTCCATGGCACATTCAGTACTTC.

In this sample, this clone turned up many times. V and J are TRBV7-9 and TRBJ2-1; D unresolved. There are 12 residues in the CDR3. Germline values: CDR1 SEHNR, CDR2 FQNEAQ (reference sequence). Trimming left V 2 bases short and J 6 bases short, with 5 bases between. CDR3 loop: CASSLSVNEQFF. CDR3 in DNA: TGTGCCAGCAGCTTATCGGTCAATGAGCAGTTCTTC.

This clone occurred once. The CDR3: CASRITGTGETQYF. DNA for the CDR3: TGTGCCAGCAGAATAACAGGGACGGGAGAGACCCAGTACTTC. This rearrangement joins TRBV7-9 to TRBJ2-5, with D possibly being TRBD1 (6 bases). V was trimmed by 6 bases and J by 4 bases, leaving 15 bases between them. Germline V CDR1 and CDR2: SEHNR, FQNEAQ (reference sequence). The CDR3 covers 14 residues.

This clone was picked up a small number of times. The V gene is TRBV2, the J gene TRBJ1-2; no firm D call. The CDR3 covers 13 residues. V shed 5 bases and J shed 2 bases, with 9 bases lying between them. Germline loops: CDR1 SNHLY, CDR2 FYNNEI. The chain's CDR3 is CASSLEGNYGYTF. The CDR3 DNA follows: TGTGCCAGCAGTCTGGAAGGAAACTATGGCTACACCTTC.

The chain couples TRBV30 to TRBJ1-3, with D uncertain. The V gene lost 1 base and the J gene lost 2 bases, with 9 bases spanning the gap. The germline V gene encodes CDR1 GTSNPN and CDR2 SVGIG (reference sequence). The CDR3 is made up of 14 amino acids. The CDR3: CAWSAGFPGNTIYF. The CDR3 nucleotides are TGTGCCTGGAGTGCGGGCTTTCCTGGAAACACCATATATTTT.

The V and J genes are TRBV11-2 and TRBJ2-1; 8 bases agree with TRBD1. With 5 bases clipped from V and 6 bases from J, the junction kept 9 bases outside the gene matches. The CDR3 spans 15 residues. Germline loops: CDR1 SGHAT, CDR2 FQNNGV. The CDR3 sequence: CASSLSRGRFNEQFF. In nucleotides, the CDR3 is TGTGCCAGCAGCCTCAGCAGGGGGCGCTTCAATGAGCAGTTCTTC. Together with reference TRBV11-2 and TRBJ2-1, the CDR3 gives the full variable domain: EAGVAQSPRYKIIEKRQSVAFWCNPISGHATLYWYQQILGQGPKLLIQFQNNGVVDDSQLPKDRFSAERLKGVDSTLKIQPAKLEDSAVYLCASSLSRGRFNEQFFGPGTRLTVL.

This clone was recorded a few times. This chain joins TRBV5-4 and TRBJ1-1, with D possibly matching TRBD1 (5 bases). The CDR3 is made up of 13 amino acids. Per the germline V gene, CDR1 is SGHNT and CDR2 is YYREEE (reference sequence). With 3 bases removed from V and 1 base from J, the gap between germline ends came to 7 bases. CDR3 residues: CASSYGANTEAFF. CDR3 coding DNA: TGTGCCAGCAGCTACGGGGCGAACACTGAAGCTTTCTTT.

At least ten counts were recorded for this clone. This chain joins TRBV29-1 and TRBJ1-5, with D perhaps matching TRBD1 (5 bases). The V gene lost 6 bases and the J gene lost 4 bases, with 13 bases spanning the gap. The CDR3 consists of 13 residues. Per the germline V gene, CDR1 is SQVTM and CDR2 is ANQGSEA. CDR3 in DNA: TGCAGCGTCGCGCTGACAGTGAATCAGCCCCAGCATTTT. Translating it yields CSVALTVNQPQHF.

J is TRBJ2-5 and V is TRBV7-9, with 9 bases matching TRBD2. The CDR3 length is 15 residues. CDR1 and CDR2 (germline): SEHNR, FQNEAQ (reference sequence). With V trimmed by 5 bases and J by 7 bases, 11 bases remained unmatched. The CDR3, as DNA: TGTGCCAGCAGCCAGGGGACTAGCATCGGGGGGACCCAGTACTTC. Its translation is CASSQGTSIGGTQYF.

Notes on this clone: Lacking the conserved final phenylalanine or tryptophan, this CDR3 likely reflects a read error. The limits of the CDR3 on the DNA are not certain, so only TCRdb's listed CDR3 is given. The chain's CDR3 is CAWSVDSPIVNI. The chain couples TRBV30 to TRBJ1-1; the D call TRBD1 from the table was never checked on the DNA. The CDR3 totals 12 residues, both ends included. The germline V gene encodes CDR1 GTSNPN and CDR2 SVGIG (reference sequence).

This chain links TRBV7-9 with TRBJ1-4, with D possibly TRBD1 on 5 matching bases. Trimming removed 3 bases from V and 4 bases from J, with 9 bases in between. The CDR3 is made up of 14 amino acids. The germline gives CDR1 SEHNR, CDR2 FQNEAQ (reference sequence). The CDR3 loop is CASSFGRDNEKLFF. The CDR3 region has the DNA TGTGCCAGCAGCTTTGGCAGGGATAATGAAAAACTGTTTTTT. The whole variable domain, filled in from reference TRBV7-9 and TRBJ1-4, reads DTGVSQNPRHKITKRGQNVTFRCDPISEHNRLYWYRQTLGQGPEFLTYFQNEAQLEKSRLLSDRFSAERPKGSFSTLEIQRTEQGDSAMYLCASSFGRDNEKLFFGSGTQLSVL.

Only one count was recorded for this clone. V is TRBV5-1 and J is TRBJ1-4, with a tentative D call TRBD1 (6 bases). Germline CDR1 and CDR2: SGHRS and YFSETQ. The CDR3 contains 14 residues. V was shortened by 2 bases and J by 3 bases, with 8 bases between the two germline ends. For the CDR3, the DNA is TGCGCCAGCAGCTTAGGACAGCCTAATGAAAAACTGTTTTTT. The encoded protein is CASSLGQPNEKLFF.

This chain connects TRBV27 to TRBJ2-1, with 7 bases identical to TRBD2. Germline V gene data show CDR1 as MNHEY and CDR2 as SMNVEV (reference sequence). V gave up 6 bases and J gave up 5 bases; unmatched junction bases: 10. The CDR3 loop spans 15 amino acids. The CDR3 here is CASSRGGKMDNEQFF. The CDR3 DNA reads TGTGCCAGCAGCCGGGGAGGGAAGATGGACAATGAGCAGTTCTTC.

The V and J genes are TRBV6-6 and TRBJ2-7; 9 bases align to TRBD2. Per the germline V gene, CDR1 is MNHNY and CDR2 is SVGAGI (reference sequence). V shed 5 bases and J 0 bases; nucleotides not matched to a gene: 5. CDR3 length: 15 amino acids. The CDR3 nucleotides are TGTGCCAGCAGTCCGCTAGCGGGGTTCTCCTACGAGCAGTACTTC. Amino acids: CASSPLAGFSYEQYF.

The rearrangement links TRBV5-1 to TRBJ2-5, with 8 nucleotides matching TRBD2. Germline loops: CDR1 SGHRS, CDR2 YFSETQ. J gave up 5 bases and V 2 bases, and 2 bases lay outside the gene matches. CDR3 length: 13 amino acids. CDR3 sequence reads: CASSLAGAETQYF. DNA of the CDR3: TGCGCCAGCAGCTTAGCGGGGGCTGAGACCCAGTACTTC.

This clone was observed a handful of times. The V gene is TRBV30, the J gene TRBJ2-5; TRBD2 matches at 13 bases. The CDR3 is 17 amino acids. Trimming cost V 0 bases and J 4 bases; bases outside gene matches: 8. Germline V CDR1 and CDR2: GTSNPN, SVGIG (reference sequence). The CDR3 reads CAWSVARTSGRGETQYF. CDR3 bases: TGTGCCTGGAGTGTTGCTAGAACTAGCGGGAGGGGAGAGACCCAGTACTTC.